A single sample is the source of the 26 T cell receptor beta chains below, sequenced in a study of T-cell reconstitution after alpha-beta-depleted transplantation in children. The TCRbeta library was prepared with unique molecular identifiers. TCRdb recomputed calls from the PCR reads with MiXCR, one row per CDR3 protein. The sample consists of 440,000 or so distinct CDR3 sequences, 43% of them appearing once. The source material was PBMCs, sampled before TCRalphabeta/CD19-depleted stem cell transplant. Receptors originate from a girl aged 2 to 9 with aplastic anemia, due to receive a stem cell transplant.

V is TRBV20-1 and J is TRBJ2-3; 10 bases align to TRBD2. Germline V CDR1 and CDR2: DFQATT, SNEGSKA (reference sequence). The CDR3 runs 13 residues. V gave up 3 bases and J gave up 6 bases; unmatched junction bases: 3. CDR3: CSARSTSGDTQYF. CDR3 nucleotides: TGCAGTGCTAGGTCGACTAGCGGGGATACGCAGTATTTT.

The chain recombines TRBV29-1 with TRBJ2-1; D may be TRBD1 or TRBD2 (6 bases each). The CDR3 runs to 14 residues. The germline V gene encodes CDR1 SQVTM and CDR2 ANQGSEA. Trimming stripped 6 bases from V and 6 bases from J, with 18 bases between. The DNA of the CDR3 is TGCAGCGTCCGCCCGGGGGCGGCAGGCAATGAGCAGTTCTTC. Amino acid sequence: CSVRPGAAGNEQFF.

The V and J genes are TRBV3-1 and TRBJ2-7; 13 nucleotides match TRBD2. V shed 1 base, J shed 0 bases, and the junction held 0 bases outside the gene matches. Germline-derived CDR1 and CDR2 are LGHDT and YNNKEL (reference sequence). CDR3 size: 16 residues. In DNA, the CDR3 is TGTGCCAGCAGCCAAGGACTAGCGGGGGGCTCCTACGAGCAGTACTTC. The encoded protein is CASSQGLAGGSYEQYF.

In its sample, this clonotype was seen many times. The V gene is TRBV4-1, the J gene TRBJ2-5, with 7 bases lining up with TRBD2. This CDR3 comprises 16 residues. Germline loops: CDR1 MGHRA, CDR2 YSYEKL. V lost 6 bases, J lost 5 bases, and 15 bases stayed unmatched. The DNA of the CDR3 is TGCGCCAGCAGTCAAAATCTTTTTGTGGGGGGGGAGACCCAGTACTTC. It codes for CASSQNLFVGGETQYF.

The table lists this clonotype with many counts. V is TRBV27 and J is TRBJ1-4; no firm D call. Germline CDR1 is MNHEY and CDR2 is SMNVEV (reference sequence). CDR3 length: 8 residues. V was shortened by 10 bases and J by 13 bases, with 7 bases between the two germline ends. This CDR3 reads CAIEPLFF. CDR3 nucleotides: TGTGCCATCGAACCACTGTTTTTT.

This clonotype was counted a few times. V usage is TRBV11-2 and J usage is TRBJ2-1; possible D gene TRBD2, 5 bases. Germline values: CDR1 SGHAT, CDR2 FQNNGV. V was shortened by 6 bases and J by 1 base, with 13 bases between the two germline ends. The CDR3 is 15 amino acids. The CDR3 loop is CASRFTSKSYNEQFF. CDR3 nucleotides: TGTGCCAGCAGATTTACTAGTAAGTCCTACAATGAGCAGTTCTTC.

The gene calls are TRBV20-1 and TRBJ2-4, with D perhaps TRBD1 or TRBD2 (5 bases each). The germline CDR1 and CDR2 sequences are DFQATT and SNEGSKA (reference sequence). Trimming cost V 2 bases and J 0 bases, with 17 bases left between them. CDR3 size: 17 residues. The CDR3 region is CSARLGELEVAKNIQYF. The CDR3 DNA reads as TGCAGTGCTAGACTAGGGGAGTTGGAGGTAGCCAAAAACATTCAGTACTTC.

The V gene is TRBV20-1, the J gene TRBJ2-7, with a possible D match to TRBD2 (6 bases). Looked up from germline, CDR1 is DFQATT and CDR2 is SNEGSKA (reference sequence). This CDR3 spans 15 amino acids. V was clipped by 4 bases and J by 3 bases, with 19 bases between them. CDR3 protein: CSAKSGVERVYEQYF. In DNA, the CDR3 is TGCAGTGCTAAATCGGGGGTGGAGCGCGTCTACGAGCAGTACTTC.

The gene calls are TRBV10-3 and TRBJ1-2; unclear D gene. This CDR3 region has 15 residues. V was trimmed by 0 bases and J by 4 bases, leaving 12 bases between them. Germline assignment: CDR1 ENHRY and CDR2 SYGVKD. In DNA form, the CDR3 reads TGTGCCATCAGTGAGTCAACGAGGGAGTCCTATGGCTACACCTTC. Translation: CAISESTRESYGYTF.

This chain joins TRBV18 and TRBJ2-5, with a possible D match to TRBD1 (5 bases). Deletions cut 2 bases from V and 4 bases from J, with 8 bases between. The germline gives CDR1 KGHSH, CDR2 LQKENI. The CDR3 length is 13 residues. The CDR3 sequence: CASSPNQGETQYF. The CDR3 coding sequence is TGTGCCAGCTCACCAAATCAGGGAGAGACCCAGTACTTC.

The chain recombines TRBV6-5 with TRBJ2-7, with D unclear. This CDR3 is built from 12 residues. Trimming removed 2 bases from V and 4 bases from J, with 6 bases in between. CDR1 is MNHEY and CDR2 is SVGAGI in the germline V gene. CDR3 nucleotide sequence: TGTGCCAGCAGTTACGGATTGTACGAGCAGTACTTC. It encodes CASSYGLYEQYF.

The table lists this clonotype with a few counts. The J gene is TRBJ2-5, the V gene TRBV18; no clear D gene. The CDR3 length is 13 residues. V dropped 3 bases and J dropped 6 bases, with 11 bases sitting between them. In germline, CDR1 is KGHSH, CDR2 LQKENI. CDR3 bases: TGTGCCAGCTCACCGAACCTGGAGAAGACCCAGTACTTC. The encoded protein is CASSPNLEKTQYF.

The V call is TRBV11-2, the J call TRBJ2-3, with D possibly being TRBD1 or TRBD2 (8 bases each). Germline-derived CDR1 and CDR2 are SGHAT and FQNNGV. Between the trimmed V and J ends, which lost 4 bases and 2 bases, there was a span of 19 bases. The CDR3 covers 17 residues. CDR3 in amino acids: CASSSVRGREVTDTQYF. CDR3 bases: TGTGCCAGCAGCTCGGTCAGGGGGCGGGAGGTCACAGATACGCAGTATTTT.

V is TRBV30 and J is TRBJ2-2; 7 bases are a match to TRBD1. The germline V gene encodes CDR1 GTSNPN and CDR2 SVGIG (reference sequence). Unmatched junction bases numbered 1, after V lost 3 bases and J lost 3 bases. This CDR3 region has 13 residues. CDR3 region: CAWRTGYTGELFF. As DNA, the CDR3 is TGTGCCTGGAGGACAGGGTACACCGGGGAGCTGTTTTTT.

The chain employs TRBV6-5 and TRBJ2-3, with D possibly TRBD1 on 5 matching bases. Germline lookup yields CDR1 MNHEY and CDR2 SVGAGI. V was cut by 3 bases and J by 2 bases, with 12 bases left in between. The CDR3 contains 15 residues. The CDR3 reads CASSYRGVYTDTQYF. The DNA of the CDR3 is TGTGCCAGCAGTTATAGGGGTGTTTACACAGATACGCAGTATTTT.

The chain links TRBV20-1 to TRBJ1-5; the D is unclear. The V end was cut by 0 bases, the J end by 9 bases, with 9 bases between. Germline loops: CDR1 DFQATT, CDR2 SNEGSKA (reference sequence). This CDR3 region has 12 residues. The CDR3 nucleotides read TGCAGTGCTAGAGATTCCATGGGGCCCCAGCATTTT. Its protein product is CSARDSMGPQHF.

CDR3 residues: CSVGDRGGYEQYF. As DNA, the CDR3 is TGCAGCGTTGGCGACAGGGGTGGCTACGAGCAGTACTTC. The V call is TRBV29-1, the J call TRBJ2-7; 8 bases match TRBD1. The V segment lost 4 bases and the J segment 3 bases; nucleotides outside the gene matches: 5. The germline V gene has CDR1 SQVTM and CDR2 ANQGSEA. The CDR3 is made up of 13 amino acids.

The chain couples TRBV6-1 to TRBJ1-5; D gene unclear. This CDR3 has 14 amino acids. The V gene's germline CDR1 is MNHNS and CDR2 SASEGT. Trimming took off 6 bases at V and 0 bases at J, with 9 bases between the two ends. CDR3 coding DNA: TGTGCCAGCAGCCCCCTATATAGCAATCAGCCCCAGCATTTT. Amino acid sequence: CASSPLYSNQPQHF.

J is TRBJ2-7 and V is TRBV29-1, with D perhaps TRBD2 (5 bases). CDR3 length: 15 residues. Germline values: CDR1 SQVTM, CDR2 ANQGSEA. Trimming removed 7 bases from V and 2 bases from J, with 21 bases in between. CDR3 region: CSATLPSGGTYEQYF. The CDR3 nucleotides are TGCAGCGCCACCCTACCCTCCGGAGGTACCTACGAGCAGTACTTC.

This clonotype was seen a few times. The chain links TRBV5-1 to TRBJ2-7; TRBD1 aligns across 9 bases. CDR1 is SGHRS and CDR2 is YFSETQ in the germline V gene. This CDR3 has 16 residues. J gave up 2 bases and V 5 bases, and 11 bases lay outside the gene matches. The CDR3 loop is CASSYTGGAGTYEQYF. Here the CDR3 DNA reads TGCGCCAGCAGTTACACAGGGGGCGCCGGGACCTACGAGCAGTACTTC.

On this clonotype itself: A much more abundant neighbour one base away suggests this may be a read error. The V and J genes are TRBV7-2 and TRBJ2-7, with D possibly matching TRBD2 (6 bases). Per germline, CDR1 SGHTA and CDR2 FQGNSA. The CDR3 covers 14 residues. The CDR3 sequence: CASGLTQGLYEQYF. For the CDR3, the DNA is TGTGCCAGCGGCTTAACCCAGGGACTCTACGAGCAGTACTTC.

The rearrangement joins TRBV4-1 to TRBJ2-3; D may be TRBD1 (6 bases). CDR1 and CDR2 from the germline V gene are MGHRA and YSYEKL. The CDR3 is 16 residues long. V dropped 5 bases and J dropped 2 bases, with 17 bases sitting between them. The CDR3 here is CASSYPKDSFTDTQYF. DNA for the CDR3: TGCGCCAGCAGCTACCCGAAGGACAGCTTCACAGATACGCAGTATTTT.

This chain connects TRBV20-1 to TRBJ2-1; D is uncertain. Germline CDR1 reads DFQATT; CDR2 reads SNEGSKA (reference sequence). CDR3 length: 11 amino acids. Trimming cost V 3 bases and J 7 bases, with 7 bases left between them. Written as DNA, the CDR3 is TGCAGTGCTAGTTTTCGGAATGAGCAGTTCTTC. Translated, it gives CSASFRNEQFF.

CDR3 sequence: CASSIDSGGFNDEQFF. The CDR3 bases are TGTGCCAGTAGTATAGATAGTGGAGGATTTAACGATGAGCAGTTCTTC. The V gene is TRBV19, the J gene TRBJ2-1, with D possibly matching TRBD2 (5 bases). Germline CDR1 and CDR2: LNHDA and SQIVND (reference sequence). V was shortened by 0 bases and J by 8 bases, with 17 bases between the two germline ends. This CDR3 is built from 16 residues. Using reference TRBV19 and TRBJ2-1 for the parts outside the CDR3, the full variable domain is DGGITQSPKYLFRKEGQNVTLSCEQNLNHDAMYWYRQDPGQGLRLIYYSQIVNDFQKGDIAEGYSVSREKKESFPLTVTSAQKNPTAFYLCASSIDSGGFNDEQFFGPGTRLTVL.

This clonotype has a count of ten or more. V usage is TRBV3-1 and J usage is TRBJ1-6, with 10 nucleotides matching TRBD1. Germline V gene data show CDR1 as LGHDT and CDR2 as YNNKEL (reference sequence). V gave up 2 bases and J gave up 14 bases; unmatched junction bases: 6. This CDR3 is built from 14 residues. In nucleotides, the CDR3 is TGTGCCAGCAGCCAAACCGGGACAGGGGCATCCCTCCACTTT. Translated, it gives CASSQTGTGASLHF.

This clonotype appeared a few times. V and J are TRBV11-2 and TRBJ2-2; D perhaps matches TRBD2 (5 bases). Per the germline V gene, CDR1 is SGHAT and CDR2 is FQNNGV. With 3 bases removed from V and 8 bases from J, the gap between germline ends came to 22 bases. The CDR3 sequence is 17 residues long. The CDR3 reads CASSFPEVRRVGGELFF. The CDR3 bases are TGTGCCAGCAGCTTCCCGGAGGTCAGACGGGTAGGAGGGGAGCTGTTTTTT.